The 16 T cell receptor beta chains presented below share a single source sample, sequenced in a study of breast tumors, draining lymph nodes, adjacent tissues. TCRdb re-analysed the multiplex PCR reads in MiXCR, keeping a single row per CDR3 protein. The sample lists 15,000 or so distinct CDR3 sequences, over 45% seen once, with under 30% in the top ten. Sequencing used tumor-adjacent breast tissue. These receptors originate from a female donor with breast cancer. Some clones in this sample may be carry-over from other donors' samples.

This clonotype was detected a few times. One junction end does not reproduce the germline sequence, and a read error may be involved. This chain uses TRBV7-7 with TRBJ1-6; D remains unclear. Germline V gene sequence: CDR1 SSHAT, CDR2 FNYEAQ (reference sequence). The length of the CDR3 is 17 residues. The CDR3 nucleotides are TGTGCTAGCAGCTCCCCCCCCGATGACCGATATAATTCACCCCTCCACTTT. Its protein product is CASSSPPDDRYNSPLHF.

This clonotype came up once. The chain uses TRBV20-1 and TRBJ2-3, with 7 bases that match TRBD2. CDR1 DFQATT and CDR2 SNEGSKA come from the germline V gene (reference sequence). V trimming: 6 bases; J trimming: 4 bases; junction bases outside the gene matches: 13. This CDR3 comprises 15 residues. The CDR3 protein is CSAVRGRGTADTQYF. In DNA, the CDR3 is TGCAGTGCCGTGAGAGGGCGGGGGACGGCAGATACGCAGTATTTT.

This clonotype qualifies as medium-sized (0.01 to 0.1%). DNA for the CDR3: TGCGCCAGCAGCCAAGGCCCCGGGACAGGCTACGAGCAGTACTTC. Translated: CASSQGPGTGYEQYF. The chain joins TRBV4-1 to TRBJ2-7, with 8 bases aligning to TRBD1. J gave up 3 bases and V 1 base, and 5 bases lay outside the gene matches. CDR1 and CDR2 (germline): MGHRA, YSYEKL. CDR3 length: 15 residues.

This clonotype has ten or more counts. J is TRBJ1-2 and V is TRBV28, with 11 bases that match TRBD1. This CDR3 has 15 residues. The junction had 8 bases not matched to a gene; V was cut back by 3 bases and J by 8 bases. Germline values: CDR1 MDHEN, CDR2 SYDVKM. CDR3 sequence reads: CASSLGTGGIEGYTF. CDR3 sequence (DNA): TGTGCCAGCAGTTTGGGGACAGGGGGTATTGAAGGCTACACCTTC.

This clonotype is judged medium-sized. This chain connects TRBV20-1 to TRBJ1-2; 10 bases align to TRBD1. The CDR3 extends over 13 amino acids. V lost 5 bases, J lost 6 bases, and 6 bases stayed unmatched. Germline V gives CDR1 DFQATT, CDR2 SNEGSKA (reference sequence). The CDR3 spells CSASGTGEDGYTF. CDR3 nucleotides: TGCAGTGCTTCCGGGACAGGGGAAGATGGCTACACCTTC.

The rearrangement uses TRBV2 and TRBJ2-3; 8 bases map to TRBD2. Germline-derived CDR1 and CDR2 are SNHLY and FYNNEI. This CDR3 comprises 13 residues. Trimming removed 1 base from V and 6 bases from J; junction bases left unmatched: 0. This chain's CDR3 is CASSEGGGDTQYF. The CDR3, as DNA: TGTGCCAGCAGTGAAGGCGGGGGGGATACGCAGTATTTT.

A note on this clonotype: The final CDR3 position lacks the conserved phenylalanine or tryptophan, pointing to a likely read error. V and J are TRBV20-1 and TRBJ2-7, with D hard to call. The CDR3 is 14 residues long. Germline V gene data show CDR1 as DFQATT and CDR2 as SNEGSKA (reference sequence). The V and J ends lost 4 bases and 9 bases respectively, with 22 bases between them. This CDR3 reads CSAMSGWGSSGQYL. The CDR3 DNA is TGCAGTGCTATGTCCGGGTGGGGTTCCTCCGGGCAGTACCTC.

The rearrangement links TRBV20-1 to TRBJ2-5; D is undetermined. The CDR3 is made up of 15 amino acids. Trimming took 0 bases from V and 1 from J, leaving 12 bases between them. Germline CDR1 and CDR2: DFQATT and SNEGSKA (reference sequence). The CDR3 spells CSARDSVTPQETQYF. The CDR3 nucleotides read TGCAGTGCTAGAGATTCGGTGACCCCCCAAGAGACCCAGTACTTC.

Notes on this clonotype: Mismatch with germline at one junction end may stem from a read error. The CDR3 here is CASSSGQINSPLHF. The DNA of the CDR3 is TGCGCCAGCAGCTCGGGACAGATTAATTCCCCCCTCCACTTT. V is TRBV5-1 and J is TRBJ1-6, with 7 bases aligning to TRBD1. This CDR3 contains 14 residues. Germline V gene sequence: CDR1 SGHRS, CDR2 YFSETQ.

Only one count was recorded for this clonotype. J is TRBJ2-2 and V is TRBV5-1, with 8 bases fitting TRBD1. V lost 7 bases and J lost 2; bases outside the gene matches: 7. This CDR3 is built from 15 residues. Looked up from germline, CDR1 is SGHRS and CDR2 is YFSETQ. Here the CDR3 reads CASVGGQGNTGELFF. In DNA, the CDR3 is TGCGCCAGCGTGGGCGGACAGGGTAACACCGGGGAGCTGTTTTTT.

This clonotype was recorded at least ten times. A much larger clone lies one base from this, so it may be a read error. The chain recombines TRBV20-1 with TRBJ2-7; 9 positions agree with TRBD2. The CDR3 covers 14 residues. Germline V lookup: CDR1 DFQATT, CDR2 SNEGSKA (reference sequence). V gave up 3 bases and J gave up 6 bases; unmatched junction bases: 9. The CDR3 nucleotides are TGCAGTGCTAGTTATAGCGGGAGTCCATCCGAGCAGTACTTC. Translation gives CSASYSGSPSEQYF.

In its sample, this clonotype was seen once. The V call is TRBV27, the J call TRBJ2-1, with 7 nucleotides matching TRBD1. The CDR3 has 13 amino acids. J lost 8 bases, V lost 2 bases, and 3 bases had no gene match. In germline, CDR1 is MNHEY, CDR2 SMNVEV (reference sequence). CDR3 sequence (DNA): TGTGCCAGCAGTTTACGACAGGGAGATGAGCAGTTCTTC. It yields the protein CASSLRQGDEQFF.

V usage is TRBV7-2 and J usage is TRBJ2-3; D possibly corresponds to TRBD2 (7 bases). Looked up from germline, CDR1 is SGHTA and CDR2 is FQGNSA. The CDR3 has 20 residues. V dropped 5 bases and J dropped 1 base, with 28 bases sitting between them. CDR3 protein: CASSPQGGTGGGRGTDTQYF. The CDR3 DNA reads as TGTGCCAGCAGCCCACAAGGCGGCACTGGAGGGGGGAGGGGCACAGATACGCAGTATTTT.

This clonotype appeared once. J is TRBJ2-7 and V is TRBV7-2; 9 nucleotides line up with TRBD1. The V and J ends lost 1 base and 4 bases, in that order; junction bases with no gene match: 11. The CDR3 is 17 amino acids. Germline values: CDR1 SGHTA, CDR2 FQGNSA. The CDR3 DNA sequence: TGTGCCAGCAGCTTAGTAGGGGGAGGGACAGGGAGGTACGAGCAGTACTTC. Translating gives CASSLVGGGTGRYEQYF.

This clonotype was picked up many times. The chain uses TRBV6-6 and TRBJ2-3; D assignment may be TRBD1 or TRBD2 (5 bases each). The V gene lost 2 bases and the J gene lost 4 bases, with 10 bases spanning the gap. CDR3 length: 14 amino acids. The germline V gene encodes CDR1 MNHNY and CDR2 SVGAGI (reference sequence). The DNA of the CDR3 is TGTGCCAGCAGTTACGGGGGATTCCCAGATACGCAGTATTTT. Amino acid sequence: CASSYGGFPDTQYF.

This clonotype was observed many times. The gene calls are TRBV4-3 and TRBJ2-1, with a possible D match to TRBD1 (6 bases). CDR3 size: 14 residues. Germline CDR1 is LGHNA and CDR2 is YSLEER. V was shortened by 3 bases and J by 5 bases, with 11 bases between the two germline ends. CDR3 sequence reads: CASSHMDRNNEQFF. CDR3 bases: TGCGCCAGCAGCCACATGGACAGAAACAATGAGCAGTTCTTC.